These 32 T cell receptor beta chains came from one sample sequenced in a study. Profiled with immunoSEQ multiplex PCR; TCRdb holds only in-frame clones, not every one. The sample lists 40,000 to 55,000 clones; roughly 93% were seen once. The sequenced sample consisted of PBMCs. These receptors were collected from a man in his forties or fifties with rheumatoid arthritis.

The chain joins TRBV5-1 to TRBJ1-1; D is perhaps TRBD1 (6 bases). From germline, CDR1 is SGHRS and CDR2 YFSETQ. CDR3 size: 14 residues. V lost 4 bases to trimming and J lost 4 bases, with 14 bases between them. Here the CDR3 DNA reads TGCGCCAGCAGCCTACAGGGTCTCGGCACTGAAGCTTTCTTT. Its protein is CASSLQGLGTEAFF.

V is TRBV19 and J is TRBJ2-3, with 12 positions matching TRBD2. The V gene's germline CDR1 is LNHDA and CDR2 SQIVND (reference sequence). There are 19 residues in the CDR3. V gave up 3 bases and J gave up 0 bases; unmatched junction bases: 10. The CDR3 nucleotides read TGTGCCAGTAGTATGACTAGCGGGGGCCCCGGTGCTAGCACAGATACGCAGTATTTT. Its protein is CASSMTSGGPGASTDTQYF.

The chain has TRBV30 and TRBJ1-6; D remains ambiguous. In germline, CDR1 is GTSNPN, CDR2 SVGIG (reference sequence). This CDR3 has 15 amino acids. Between the trimmed V and J ends, which lost 0 bases and 0 bases, there was a span of 6 bases. CDR3 residues: CAWSVPASYNSPLHF. The CDR3, as DNA: TGTGCCTGGAGTGTTCCCGCCTCCTATAATTCACCCCTCCACTTT.

The chain is built from TRBV30 and TRBJ2-3; 9 nucleotides match TRBD1. The V gene's germline CDR1 is GTSNPN and CDR2 SVGIG (reference sequence). This CDR3 has 14 residues. With V trimmed by 5 bases and J by 5 bases, 8 bases remained unmatched. CDR3 sequence reads: CAWGSGQGKDTQYF. The CDR3 nucleotides read TGTGCCTGGGGCTCCGGACAGGGGAAAGATACGCAGTATTTT. Full variable domain (rest looked up from reference TRBV30 and TRBJ2-3): SQTIHQWPATLVQPVGSPLSLECTVEGTSNPNLYWYRQAAGRGLQLLFYSVGIGQISSEVPQNLSASRPQDRQFILSSKKLLLSDSGFYLCAWGSGQGKDTQYFGPGTRLTVL.

The gene calls are TRBV27 and TRBJ1-5; no firm D call. CDR1 and CDR2 from the germline V gene are MNHEY and SMNVEV (reference sequence). The ends were cut back, 5 bases at V and 0 bases at J, with 8 bases in the middle. This CDR3 region has 14 residues. CDR3 residues: CASSDGYSNQPQHF. As DNA, the CDR3 is TGTGCCAGCAGTGACGGCTATAGCAATCAGCCCCAGCATTTT.

This chain connects TRBV10-2 to TRBJ2-5; 7 nucleotides line up with TRBD2. The germline CDR1 and CDR2 sequences are WSHSY and SAAADI. J lost 7 bases, V lost 3 bases, and 5 bases had no gene match. This CDR3 spans 13 amino acids. CDR3 in amino acids: CASSDRGEGTQYF. CDR3 coding DNA: TGCGCCAGCAGTGACCGAGGGGAGGGGACCCAGTACTTC.

The chain employs TRBV2 and TRBJ2-5; 11 bases match TRBD2. Germline CDR1 and CDR2: SNHLY and FYNNEI. The CDR3 is 13 residues long. V lost 6 bases to trimming and J lost 4 bases; unmatched junction nucleotides: 1. CDR3 amino acids: CASRGTSGETQYF. For the CDR3, the DNA is TGTGCCAGCAGAGGGACTAGCGGAGAGACCCAGTACTTC.

The chain employs TRBV18 and TRBJ2-7; possible D gene TRBD1, 6 bases. Per the germline V gene, CDR1 is KGHSH and CDR2 is LQKENI. V was cut by 4 bases and J by 6 bases, with 10 bases left in between. This CDR3 is built from 12 residues. CDR3 amino acids: CASSQDRAEQYF. CDR3 DNA: TGTGCCAGCTCACAGGACAGAGCCGAGCAGTACTTC. Full variable domain (rest looked up from reference TRBV18 and TRBJ2-7): NAGVMQNPRHLVRRRGQEARLRCSPMKGHSHVYWYRQLPEEGLKFMVYLQKENIIDESGMPKERFSAEFPKEGPSILRIQQVVRGDSAAYFCASSQDRAEQYFGPGTRLTVT.

This chain uses TRBV5-1 with TRBJ2-3; 8 bases agree with TRBD1. CDR1 SGHRS and CDR2 YFSETQ come from the germline V gene. Trimming took 2 bases from V and 1 from J; bases not matched to a gene: 3. The CDR3 sequence is 15 residues long. This CDR3 reads CASSFQGARTDTQYF. The CDR3 DNA follows: TGCGCCAGCAGCTTCCAGGGGGCTCGCACAGATACGCAGTATTTT.

The V and J genes are TRBV2 and TRBJ2-3; 7 bases are shared with TRBD1. Germline V gives CDR1 SNHLY, CDR2 FYNNEI. Unmatched junction bases numbered 4, after V lost 10 bases and J lost 0 bases. This CDR3 region has 13 residues. CDR3 in amino acids: CANKGQSTDTQYF. The CDR3 DNA sequence: TGTGCCAACAAGGGACAGAGCACAGATACGCAGTATTTT.

The chain employs TRBV28 and TRBJ2-7; 7 bases align to TRBD1. From germline, CDR1 is MDHEN and CDR2 SYDVKM. This CDR3 comprises 15 residues. V gave up 8 bases and J gave up 3 bases; unmatched junction bases: 13. This CDR3 reads CASLRTGTVGYEQYF. CDR3 coding DNA: TGTGCCAGCCTCCGAACGGGGACAGTAGGCTACGAGCAGTACTTC.

The chain employs TRBV18 and TRBJ2-6; D may be TRBD1 (6 bases). This CDR3 has 18 amino acids. Per germline, CDR1 KGHSH and CDR2 LQKENI. V shed 4 bases and J shed 2 bases, with 18 bases lying between them. The chain's CDR3 is CASSLLVGGAPGANVLTF. In DNA form, the CDR3 reads TGTGCCAGCTCACTCCTCGTAGGGGGTGCGCCTGGGGCCAACGTCCTGACTTTC.

The chain has TRBV7-8 and TRBJ1-3, with D uncertain. V lost 0 bases and J 2 bases, leaving 8 bases between the germline ends. The CDR3 covers 15 residues. Germline V gene sequence: CDR1 SGHVS, CDR2 FQNEAQ. The CDR3 nucleotides are TGTGCCAGCAGCTTAGCGGGGAGTACTGGAAACACCATATATTTT. Translation: CASSLAGSTGNTIYF. The variable domain in full, completed from reference TRBV7-8 and TRBJ1-3, reads GAGVSQSPRYKVAKRGQDVALRCDPISGHVSLFWYQQALGQGPEFLTYFQNEAQLDKSGLPSDRFFAERPEGSVSTLKIQRTQQEDSAVYLCASSLAGSTGNTIYFGEGSWLTVV.

The chain uses TRBV28 and TRBJ1-1; 8 nucleotides align to TRBD1. V was pared by 4 bases and J by 0 bases, with 4 bases of the junction left unmatched. The CDR3 extends over 15 amino acids. Germline lookup yields CDR1 MDHEN and CDR2 SYDVKM. In nucleotides, the CDR3 is TGTGCCAGCAGTTCTTGGGACAGGTTGAACACTGAAGCTTTCTTT. Its protein product is CASSSWDRLNTEAFF.

The chain has TRBV29-1 and TRBJ2-7; D is perhaps TRBD2 (6 bases). Germline CDR1 SQVTM, CDR2 ANQGSEA. CDR3 length: 11 amino acids. Trimming left V 6 bases short and J 6 bases short, with 12 bases between. CDR3 in DNA: TGCAGCGTGCGGGGATCGGGCGAGCAGTACTTC. It translates to CSVRGSGEQYF.

The gene calls are TRBV4-3 and TRBJ2-6, with D uncertain. CDR1 LGHNA and CDR2 YSLEER come from the germline V gene. This CDR3 comprises 16 residues. Trimming took 0 bases from V and 0 from J, leaving 6 bases between them. As DNA, the CDR3 is TGCGCCAGCAGCCAAGACGGTATCTCTGGGGCCAACGTCCTGACTTTC. Translated, it gives CASSQDGISGANVLTF.

This chain uses TRBV11-2 with TRBJ2-5; the D gene is possibly TRBD2 (5 bases). CDR1 is SGHAT, CDR2 FQNNGV, per germline. Trimming took off 0 bases at V and 4 bases at J, with 12 bases between the two ends. CDR3 size: 15 residues. As DNA, the CDR3 is TGTGCCAGCAGCTTAGATTGGTCAGGAGGAGAGACCCAGTACTTC. Protein sequence: CASSLDWSGGETQYF.

J is TRBJ2-3 and V is TRBV30; 9 bases are shared with TRBD1. CDR1 and CDR2 (germline): GTSNPN, SVGIG (reference sequence). Unmatched junction bases numbered 11, after V lost 3 bases and J lost 7 bases. CDR3 size: 15 residues. In nucleotides, the CDR3 is TGTGCCTGGAGCCCCGGGACAGGGAGGTTGAATACGCAGTATTTT. It encodes CAWSPGTGRLNTQYF.

The chain couples TRBV7-6 to TRBJ2-2; D might be TRBD1 (5 bases). The CDR3 is 15 amino acids. Germline V gene data show CDR1 as SGHVS and CDR2 as FNYEAQ. The germline V and J ends were trimmed by 6 bases and 2 bases, with 13 bases remaining between them. In DNA form, the CDR3 reads TGTGCCAGCAGTAAACTGGACATAAACACCGGGGAGCTGTTTTTT. Its translation is CASSKLDINTGELFF.

This clone was picked up one time. J is TRBJ2-7 and V is TRBV7-5; TRBD2, the D gene given by the table, was not confirmed from the DNA. TRBV7-5 is assigned pseudogene status. This CDR3 has 14 amino acids. The CDR3 DNA reads TGTGCCAGAAGCAAGGGGGGGGGCTCCTACGAGCAGTACTTC. It yields the protein CARSKGGGSYEQYF.

This chain uses TRBV7-8 with TRBJ2-7; the D is unclear. V was clipped by 1 base and J by 7 bases, with 17 bases between them. The CDR3 is made up of 15 amino acids. Germline V gene sequence: CDR1 SGHVS, CDR2 FQNEAQ. DNA of the CDR3: TGTGCCAGCAGCTTAGATCGGCAGCCCTCCCGGGAGCAGTACTTC. Translated, it gives CASSLDRQPSREQYF.

The V gene is TRBV7-9, the J gene TRBJ2-1; 14 nucleotides agree with TRBD2. Germline loops: CDR1 SEHNR, CDR2 FQNEAQ (reference sequence). The junction had 3 bases not matched to a gene; V was cut back by 4 bases and J by 4 bases. CDR3 length: 16 amino acids. The CDR3 DNA reads as TGTGCCAGCAGCTCCGGGACTAGCGGGAGATACAATGAGCAGTTCTTC. Protein: CASSSGTSGRYNEQFF.

This chain uses TRBV3-1 (or the pseudogene TRBV3-2) with TRBJ2-7; no reliable D call. Trimming shortened V by 3 bases and J by 2 bases, and 11 bases separated the two germline ends. This CDR3 has 14 residues. Germline-derived CDR1 and CDR2 are LGHDT and YNNKEL (reference sequence). CDR3 DNA: TGTGCCAGCAGCCATGGTACAGTCCCCTACGAGCAGTACTTC. This encodes CASSHGTVPYEQYF.

The rearrangement joins TRBV29-1 to TRBJ2-5; 8 bases agree with TRBD1. CDR1 is SQVTM and CDR2 is ANQGSEA in the germline V gene. The CDR3 spans 13 residues. V shed 8 bases, J shed 4 bases, and the junction held 9 bases outside the gene matches. The CDR3 spells CSLLTGEVETQYF. For the CDR3, the DNA is TGCAGCTTACTGACAGGGGAGGTAGAGACCCAGTACTTC.

The chain is built from TRBV5-1 and TRBJ1-1, with D possibly matching TRBD1 (6 bases). The germline V and J ends were trimmed by 4 bases and 1 base, with 11 bases remaining between them. Germline CDR1 and CDR2: SGHRS and YFSETQ. The CDR3 runs to 14 residues. DNA for the CDR3: TGCGCCAGCAGCACCCCGACAGGGAACACTGAAGCTTTCTTT. Translation gives CASSTPTGNTEAFF. Combining the CDR3 with reference TRBV5-1 and TRBJ1-1 gives the whole variable domain KAGVTQTPRYLIKTRGQQVTLSCSPISGHRSVSWYQQTPGQGLQFLFEYFSETQRNKGNFPGRFSGRQFSNSRSEMNVSTLELGDSALYLCASSTPTGNTEAFFGQGTRLTVV.

The rearrangement links TRBV5-1 to TRBJ2-7; D is unresolved. CDR1 and CDR2 (germline): SGHRS, YFSETQ. The CDR3 runs 11 residues. V gave up 0 bases and J gave up 3 bases, with 1 base separating them. The chain's CDR3 is CASSLGYEQYF. For the CDR3, the DNA is TGCGCCAGCAGCTTGGGCTACGAGCAGTACTTC. The full variable domain, completed using reference TRBV5-1 and TRBJ2-7, is KAGVTQTPRYLIKTRGQQVTLSCSPISGHRSVSWYQQTPGQGLQFLFEYFSETQRNKGNFPGRFSGRQFSNSRSEMNVSTLELGDSALYLCASSLGYEQYFGPGTRLTVT.

The CDR3 nucleotides read TGTGCCAGCAGTTCTTTAGCGGGGGTTTTTAATGAGCAGTTCTTC. Its protein product is CASSSLAGVFNEQFF. The J gene is TRBJ2-1, the V gene TRBV27, with 9 bases aligning to TRBD2. After removal of 4 bases from V and 7 bases from J, the junction contained 8 bases not matched to a gene. From germline, CDR1 is MNHEY and CDR2 SMNVEV (reference sequence). This CDR3 spans 15 amino acids.

The count of this clone is one. The gene calls are TRBV9 and TRBJ1-3; TRBD1 agrees at 9 bases. From germline, CDR1 is SGDLS and CDR2 YYNGEE. The CDR3 totals 14 residues. V lost 2 bases, J lost 5 bases, and 2 bases stayed unmatched. Here the CDR3 reads CASSVDRGRNTIYF. Written as DNA, the CDR3 is TGTGCCAGCAGCGTGGACAGGGGACGAAACACCATATATTTT.

The J gene is TRBJ1-2, the V gene TRBV6-5, with D hard to call. Trimming removed 2 bases at V and 0 bases at J, with 10 bases between. Germline CDR1 MNHEY, CDR2 SVGAGI. The CDR3 totals 15 residues. CDR3 region: CASSYGGPPNYGYTF. The CDR3 DNA is TGTGCCAGCAGTTACGGAGGGCCCCCTAACTATGGCTACACCTTC.

The chain employs TRBV7-8 and TRBJ2-6, with 12 bases aligning to TRBD2. Germline-derived CDR1 and CDR2 are SGHVS and FQNEAQ. The ends lost 8 bases at V and 0 bases at J; junction bases unmatched: 2. The CDR3 consists of 16 residues. DNA of the CDR3: TGTGCCAGCGGGGGACTAGCGGGCTCTGGGGCCAACGTCCTGACTTTC. Protein: CASGGLAGSGANVLTF.

The rearrangement links TRBV28 to TRBJ1-5; no clear D gene. Germline-derived CDR1 and CDR2 are MDHEN and SYDVKM. Trimming took 5 bases from V and 3 from J, leaving 11 bases between them. The CDR3 is made up of 14 amino acids. This CDR3 is CASSPLGVNQPQHF. In DNA form, the CDR3 reads TGTGCCAGCAGTCCCCTTGGGGTCAATCAGCCCCAGCATTTT.

The CDR3 loop is CAWSPRLAPSSYEQYF. Written as DNA, the CDR3 is TGTGCCTGGAGTCCTCGACTAGCGCCTTCCTCCTACGAGCAGTACTTC. The rearrangement links TRBV30 to TRBJ2-7; 8 bases agree with TRBD2. Germline V gene lookup returns CDR1 GTSNPN and CDR2 SVGIG (reference sequence). Unmatched junction bases numbered 9, after V lost 2 bases and J lost 0 bases. The CDR3 has 16 residues.